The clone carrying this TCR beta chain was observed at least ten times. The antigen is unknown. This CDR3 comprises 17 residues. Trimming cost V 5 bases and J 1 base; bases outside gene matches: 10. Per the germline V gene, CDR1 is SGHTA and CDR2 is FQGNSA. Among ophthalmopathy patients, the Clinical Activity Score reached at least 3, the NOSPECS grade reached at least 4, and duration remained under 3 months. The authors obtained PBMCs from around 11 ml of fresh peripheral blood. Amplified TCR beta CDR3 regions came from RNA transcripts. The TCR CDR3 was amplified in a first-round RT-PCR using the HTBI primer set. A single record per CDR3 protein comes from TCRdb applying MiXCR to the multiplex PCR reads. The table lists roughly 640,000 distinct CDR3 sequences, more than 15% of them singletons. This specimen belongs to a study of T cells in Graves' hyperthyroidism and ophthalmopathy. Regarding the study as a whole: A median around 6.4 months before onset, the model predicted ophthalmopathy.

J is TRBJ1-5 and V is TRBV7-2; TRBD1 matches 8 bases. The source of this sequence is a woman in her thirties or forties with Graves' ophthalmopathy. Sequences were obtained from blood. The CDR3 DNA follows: TGTGCCAGCAGCCTTGGGACAGGCCGGGGGAGCAATCAGCCCCAGCATTTT. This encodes CASSLGTGRGSNQPQHF.